The 17 T cell receptor beta chains below were found in one sample sequenced in a study of preoperative IRX-2 immunotherapy in early breast cancer. Sequencing used immunoSEQ multiplex PCR; TCRdb keeps in-frame clones, though not all of them. Of 40,000 to 50,000 clones in the sample, approximately 80% were seen once. Treatment noted: preoperative locoregional IRX-2 cytokine immunotherapy. Sequencing was performed on tumor tissue, taken after IRX-2 immunotherapy. Receptor source: a human donor with breast cancer.

This clone was counted between two and nine times. This rearrangement joins TRBV28 to TRBJ1-5; D unresolved. From germline, CDR1 is MDHEN and CDR2 SYDVKM. Trimming took off 6 bases at V and 6 bases at J, with 12 bases between the two ends. CDR3 length equals 13 residues. This CDR3 is CASRKGGPQPQHF. The CDR3 region has the DNA TGTGCCAGCAGGAAGGGCGGACCTCAGCCCCAGCATTTT.

This rearrangement joins TRBV10-2 to TRBJ2-7, with 10 bases aligning to TRBD2. The CDR3 runs to 12 residues. The J segment lost 4 bases and the V segment lost 10 bases, leaving 4 bases of the junction unmatched. CDR1 WSHSY and CDR2 SAAADI come from the germline V gene. The CDR3 DNA sequence: TGCGCCATACTAGCGGGGACTTACGAGCAGTACTTC. Translated, it gives CAILAGTYEQYF.

The rearrangement links TRBV6-8 to TRBJ2-3, with 10 positions matching TRBD1. The V gene's germline CDR1 is MNHGY and CDR2 SAAAGT. CDR3 size: 14 residues. With 4 bases clipped from V and 3 bases from J, the junction kept 1 base outside the gene matches. The CDR3 spells CASSWDRGTDTQYF. CDR3 coding DNA: TGTGCCAGCAGTTGGGACAGGGGAACAGATACGCAGTATTTT.

V gene TRBV6-4 combines with J gene TRBJ1-5; 9 bases map to TRBD1. Germline loops: CDR1 MRHNA, CDR2 SNTAGT. CDR3 length: 15 amino acids. The junction had 4 bases not matched to a gene; V was cut back by 5 bases and J by 2 bases. CDR3 protein: CASSKTGGGNQPQHF. The CDR3 DNA reads TGTGCCAGCAGTAAAACAGGGGGCGGCAATCAGCCCCAGCATTTT.

The chain employs TRBV5-1 and TRBJ1-4; D perhaps matches TRBD1 (5 bases). The ends were cut back, 2 bases at V and 2 bases at J, with 10 bases in the middle. CDR3 length equals 15 residues. Germline lookup yields CDR1 SGHRS and CDR2 YFSETQ. CDR3 DNA: TGCGCCAGCAGCTTTCTTGGGGCCACTAATGAAAAACTGTTTTTT. Its protein is CASSFLGATNEKLFF.

The J gene is TRBJ2-3, the V gene TRBV19; D not resolved. Trimming stripped 5 bases from V and 4 bases from J, with 13 bases between. There are 14 residues in the CDR3. Germline V gives CDR1 LNHDA, CDR2 SQIVND (reference sequence). CDR3 bases: TGTGCCAGTAGTGCCAGGAGATTGCCAGATACGCAGTATTTT. The encoded protein is CASSARRLPDTQYF.

This chain connects TRBV19 to TRBJ2-1, with 9 bases that match TRBD2. The CDR3 covers 16 residues. J was trimmed by 10 bases and V by 4 bases; bases with no gene match: 14. Germline V CDR1 and CDR2: LNHDA, SQIVND (reference sequence). CDR3 sequence (DNA): TGTGCCAGTAGTACCCCCGAGCGGGAGGCTCTGCAGGAGCAGTTCTTC. It encodes CASSTPEREALQEQFF.

The rearrangement uses TRBV6-8 and TRBJ1-4, with 12 bases matching TRBD1. This CDR3 region has 15 residues. The ends lost 6 bases at V and 5 bases at J; junction bases unmatched: 4. CDR1 and CDR2 from the germline V gene are MNHGY and SAAAGT. The CDR3 bases are TGTGCCAGCAGCAGGGACAGGGGGCCAAATGAAAAACTGTTTTTT. Translating it yields CASSRDRGPNEKLFF.

V and J are TRBV11-3 and TRBJ2-2, with 9 bases identical to TRBD2. CDR1 and CDR2 (germline): SGHNT, YENEEA. CDR3 length: 16 residues. J was trimmed by 7 bases and V by 5 bases; bases with no gene match: 11. CDR3 coding DNA: TGTGCCAGCAGCCAAGCCGGGACTAGCTTGGTCGGGGAGCTGTTTTTT. Translating it yields CASSQAGTSLVGELFF.

This clone came up once. The chain joins TRBV18 to TRBJ1-2; D remains ambiguous. The CDR3 is made up of 13 amino acids. Trimming took off 2 bases at V and 8 bases at J, with 12 bases between the two ends. Germline CDR1 reads KGHSH; CDR2 reads LQKENI. The CDR3 sequence: CASSPVEVGGYTF. The CDR3 region has the DNA TGTGCCAGCTCACCAGTTGAGGTCGGGGGCTACACCTTC.

Only a few counts were recorded for this clone. The chain employs TRBV6-8 and TRBJ1-1; D may be TRBD1 (5 bases). From germline, CDR1 is MNHGY and CDR2 SAAAGT. The CDR3 spans 14 residues. Trimming removed 5 bases at V and 6 bases at J, with 16 bases between. Here the CDR3 DNA reads TGTGCCAGCAGTGAGTTTGGCGGGGCCGCTGAAGCTTTCTTT. This encodes CASSEFGGAAEAFF.

For the CDR3, the DNA is TGTGCCAGTAGCCCATTGGGGAGAGCGGGGGGGCGAAATGAGCAGTTCTTC. The encoded protein is CASSPLGRAGGRNEQFF. The chain carries TRBV19 and TRBJ2-1; 10 positions agree with TRBD2. Per germline, CDR1 LNHDA and CDR2 SQIVND (reference sequence). CDR3 length: 17 residues. J gave up 7 bases and V 6 bases, and 15 bases lay outside the gene matches.

This clone showed up just once. CDR3 sequence: CASSPRGLNTEAFF. DNA of the CDR3: TGTGCCAGTAGTCCAAGGGGCCTGAACACTGAAGCTTTCTTT. The chain has TRBV19 and TRBJ1-1; possible D gene TRBD1, 5 bases. CDR3 size: 14 residues. V dropped 5 bases and J dropped 0 bases, with 10 bases sitting between them. CDR1 is LNHDA, CDR2 SQIVND, per germline (reference sequence).

The V and J genes are TRBV19 and TRBJ1-2, with 8 bases aligning to TRBD1. The germline CDR1 and CDR2 sequences are LNHDA and SQIVND (reference sequence). The junction had 5 bases not matched to a gene; V was cut back by 1 base and J by 1 base. The CDR3 loop spans 16 amino acids. The CDR3 loop is CASSIVRQGNNYGYTF. The CDR3 DNA sequence: TGTGCCAGTAGTATAGTTAGACAGGGGAATAACTATGGCTACACCTTC.

The table lists this clone with a few counts. J is TRBJ1-5 and V is TRBV11-3, with TRBD1 matching 8 bases. CDR3 size: 16 residues. From germline, CDR1 is SGHNT and CDR2 YENEEA. V lost 3 bases to trimming and J lost 6 bases; unmatched junction nucleotides: 10. CDR3 region: CASSLDQGQGGQPQHF. DNA for the CDR3: TGTGCCAGCAGCTTGGATCAAGGACAGGGAGGTCAGCCCCAGCATTTT.

The chain links TRBV5-1 to TRBJ1-1; 8 nucleotides align to TRBD1. The CDR3 has 17 amino acids. V shed 4 bases and J 2 bases; nucleotides not matched to a gene: 13. Germline-derived CDR1 and CDR2 are SGHRS and YFSETQ. CDR3 in DNA: TGCGCCAGCAGCCCCGGACAGGGCCTCACATTCAACACTGAAGCTTTCTTT. Translated, it gives CASSPGQGLTFNTEAFF.

The J gene is TRBJ2-7, the V gene TRBV10-1, with D perhaps TRBD2 (6 bases). The CDR3 has 15 residues. V lost 3 bases to trimming and J lost 4 bases, with 16 bases between them. Per germline, CDR1 WNHNN and CDR2 SYGVQD (reference sequence). The CDR3 reads CASSDQSLAIYEQYF. CDR3 DNA sequence: TGCGCCAGCAGTGACCAAAGCCTAGCGATTTACGAGCAGTACTTC.